These 28 T cell receptor beta chains originate from one sample sequenced in a study of vaccination and CD4 T cells after COVID-19 (dated by TCRdb to between 2021 and 2022). Receptors were amplified or captured by PCR. The data were produced on an Illumina iSeq 100. DNA from cultured CD4+ T cells underwent TCR sequencing with the Oncomine TCR Beta short-read assay at the Johns Hopkins FTIC core. The QIAamp micro DNA kit was used to extract genomic DNA from the cultured CD4+ T cells. TCRdb reworked the public reads: Q25 trimming with fastp, MiXCR clone assembly, productive beta chains retained. When rows share a CDR3 protein, they turn into one entry using the most common DNA and genes. This sample has under 10,000 distinct CDR3 sequences in its table, and 25% to 35% of those were observed once. About 13% of the sample rests with the top ten. These TCRs are of unknown antigen specificity. This specimen's treatment or condition label, per the study, means: approximately nine-day PBMC culture with coronavirus spike peptide pools or control peptides (ViraFEST assay). CD4+ T cells from unexposed donors were collected before the COVID-19 pandemic (2011-2018).

The sequenced material came from CD4+ T cells from blood, cultured in vitro. The receptors originated from a human donor in good health.

The J gene is TRBJ2-1, the V gene TRBV28; 12 positions match TRBD2. The V gene's germline CDR1 is MDHEN and CDR2 SYDVKM. CDR3 length equals 16 residues. V shed 3 bases and J 3 bases; nucleotides not matched to a gene: 3. In DNA, the CDR3 is TGTGCCAGCAGTTTGACTAGCGGGGGCTTCTACAATGAGCAGTTCTTC. Its translation is CASSLTSGGFYNEQFF.

This clonotype occurred a few times. J is TRBJ2-3 and V is TRBV6-2 or TRBV6-3; unclear D gene. This CDR3 contains 13 residues. Per germline, CDR1 MNHEY and CDR2 SVGEGT. Trimming shortened V by 6 bases and J by 2 bases, and 9 bases separated the two germline ends. The CDR3 is CASSQDLTDTQYF. CDR3 in DNA: TGTGCCAGCAGCCAGGACCTCACAGATACGCAGTATTTT.

V is TRBV6-5 and J is TRBJ1-5; D is unclear. CDR1 is MNHEY, CDR2 SVGAGI, per germline. This CDR3 is 14 amino acids long. V lost 2 bases, J lost 2 bases, and 7 bases lay in between. CDR3 DNA: TGTGCCAGCAGTTACCTGGAGGGCAATCAGCCCCAGCATTTT. Translated: CASSYLEGNQPQHF.

This clonotype appeared a few times. The chain employs TRBV5-1 and TRBJ2-7, with D possibly TRBD1 on 6 matching bases. This CDR3 is built from 14 residues. Germline lookup yields CDR1 SGHRS and CDR2 YFSETQ. Trimming took off 6 bases at V and 0 bases at J, with 13 bases between the two ends. The CDR3 region has the DNA TGCGCCAGCACCGCCAACAGGGTCTCCTACGAGCAGTACTTC. It encodes CASTANRVSYEQYF.

The chain links TRBV27 to TRBJ2-7, with TRBD1 matching over 8 bases. From germline, CDR1 is MNHEY and CDR2 SMNVEV (reference sequence). This CDR3 spans 16 amino acids. V gave up 3 bases and J gave up 2 bases; unmatched junction bases: 9. CDR3 nucleotide sequence: TGTGCCAGCAGTTTGGGGACTCCGGGACAGGCCTACGAGCAGTACTTC. The encoded protein is CASSLGTPGQAYEQYF.

This chain joins TRBV20-1 and TRBJ2-3; 12 bases line up with TRBD2. Germline loops: CDR1 DFQATT, CDR2 SNEGSKA (reference sequence). V shed 5 bases and J 4 bases; nucleotides not matched to a gene: 13. The CDR3 is 17 residues long. The CDR3 here is CSAYASGRAFGSDTQYF. The CDR3 DNA sequence: TGCAGTGCTTACGCTAGCGGGAGGGCCTTTGGCTCAGATACGCAGTATTTT.

This clonotype was seen only a few times. J is TRBJ1-2 and V is TRBV7-9; D may be TRBD1 (6 bases). This CDR3 has 15 residues. From germline, CDR1 is SEHNR and CDR2 FQNEAQ (reference sequence). The ends were cut back, 0 bases at V and 5 bases at J, with 13 bases in the middle. In nucleotides, the CDR3 is TGTGCCAGCAGCTTAGCGCAGGACAGCGGGTATGGCTACACCTTC. Translating it yields CASSLAQDSGYGYTF.

This clonotype was counted a few times. This sequence joins TRBV6-1 and TRBJ2-1; either TRBD1 or TRBD2 may supply D (5 bases each). The V gene's germline CDR1 is MNHNS and CDR2 SASEGT. The CDR3 contains 14 residues. The V end was cut by 8 bases, the J end by 8 bases, with 19 bases between. The CDR3 bases are TGTGCCAGCCGGGACGGCCTTCTCGCGGATGAGCAGTTCTTC. Its protein is CASRDGLLADEQFF.

The rearrangement joins TRBV7-6 to TRBJ2-1; possible D gene TRBD2, 5 bases. The V gene lost 4 bases and the J gene lost 0 bases, with 10 bases spanning the gap. This CDR3 comprises 15 residues. Looked up from germline, CDR1 is SGHVS and CDR2 is FNYEAQ. For the CDR3, the DNA is TGTGCCAGCAGCTCCACTGAGGGCTCCTACAATGAGCAGTTCTTC. This sequence encodes CASSSTEGSYNEQFF. The entire variable domain, with the rest obtained from reference TRBV7-6 and TRBJ2-1, is as follows: GAGVSQSPRYKVTKRGQDVALRCDPISGHVSLYWYRQALGQGPEFLTYFNYEAQQDKSGLPNDRFSAERPEGSISTLTIQRTEQRDSAMYRCASSSTEGSYNEQFFGPGTRLTVL.

CDR3 region: CASSQLPGDGYTF. The DNA of the CDR3 is TGTGCCAGCTCACAACTCCCCGGGGATGGCTACACCTTC. The gene calls are TRBV18 and TRBJ1-2; unclear D gene. V was trimmed by 4 bases and J by 6 bases, leaving 12 bases between them. The germline V gene has CDR1 KGHSH and CDR2 LQKENI. CDR3 length equals 13 residues.

This clonotype is deemed medium-sized (0.01 to 0.1%). The chain uses TRBV20-1 and TRBJ2-7, with TRBD2 identical over 11 bases. Germline lookup yields CDR1 DFQATT and CDR2 SNEGSKA (reference sequence). This CDR3 has 14 residues. Trimming cost V 3 bases and J 3 bases; bases outside gene matches: 4. The CDR3 reads CSASRLAGLYEQYF. In DNA form, the CDR3 reads TGCAGTGCTAGCCGACTAGCGGGACTCTACGAGCAGTACTTC.

About this clonotype itself: One end of the junction varies from germline; a read error may be responsible. The J gene is TRBJ1-2, the V gene TRBV6-1; no firm D call. Germline CDR1 and CDR2: MNHNS and SASEGT. CDR3 length: 14 amino acids. CDR3 loop: CASSDRSTNYSYTF. CDR3 nucleotide sequence: TGTGCCAGCAGTGACAGGTCTACTAACTATAGCTACACCTTC.

This chain links TRBV7-3 with TRBJ1-6; D remains unclear. Germline assignment: CDR1 SGHTA and CDR2 FQGTGA. Deletions cut 3 bases from V and 2 bases from J, with 8 bases between. The CDR3 is 15 amino acids. CDR3 in amino acids: CASSLASAYNSPLHF. As DNA, the CDR3 is TGTGCCAGCAGCTTGGCGTCCGCCTATAATTCACCCCTCCACTTT.

This clonotype is large within its sample. The chain joins TRBV6-1 to TRBJ1-2; 8 positions agree with TRBD1. This CDR3 comprises 14 residues. From germline, CDR1 is MNHNS and CDR2 SASEGT. V lost 5 bases and J lost 4; bases outside the gene matches: 6. In DNA form, the CDR3 reads TGTGCCAGCAGTCCCACCGACAGGGGCTATGGCTACACCTTC. It is translated as CASSPTDRGYGYTF.

This clonotype was observed a few times. V usage is TRBV5-4 and J usage is TRBJ2-7; D ambiguous. CDR1 SGHNT and CDR2 YYREEE come from the germline V gene (reference sequence). V shed 4 bases and J shed 6 bases, with 11 bases lying between them. The length of the CDR3 is 12 residues. As DNA, the CDR3 is TGTGCCAGCAGCCCGGCCAATCGCGAGCAGTACTTC. It is translated as CASSPANREQYF.

The chain has TRBV6-2 or TRBV6-3 and TRBJ2-2; possibly TRBD1 or TRBD2 for D (6 bases each). This CDR3 spans 16 amino acids. Germline values: CDR1 MNHEY, CDR2 SVGEGT. Trimming removed 4 bases from V and 5 bases from J, with 17 bases in between. The CDR3 sequence: CASSSRWGARTGELFF. Written as DNA, the CDR3 is TGTGCCAGCAGTTCCCGATGGGGGGCTCGGACCGGGGAGCTGTTTTTT.

This clonotype is medium-sized in the sample. V gene TRBV6-2 or TRBV6-3 combines with J gene TRBJ1-5; D is unclear. From germline, CDR1 is MNHEY and CDR2 SVGEGT. V lost 2 bases, J lost 15 bases, and 32 bases lay in between. The CDR3 loop spans 18 amino acids. CDR3 residues: CASSYGSNQPQPPQHRHF. The DNA for the CDR3 is TGTGCCAGCAGTTACGGTAGCAATCAGCCCCAGCCCCCCCAGCATCGGCATTTT.

The chain has TRBV28 and TRBJ2-2; D gene unclear. In germline, CDR1 is MDHEN, CDR2 SYDVKM. The CDR3 covers 11 residues. Trimming took 8 bases from V and 9 from J, leaving 10 bases between them. Here the CDR3 reads CASGTRRELFF. CDR3 nucleotides: TGTGCCAGCGGAACCCGGCGGGAGCTGTTTTTT.

The chain uses TRBV19 and TRBJ2-7; a weak D match, TRBD2 (5 bases). The germline gives CDR1 LNHDA, CDR2 SQIVND (reference sequence). The V and J ends lost 7 bases and 3 bases respectively, with 19 bases between them. The CDR3 covers 15 residues. The CDR3 DNA sequence: TGTGCCAGTACCCCCTCCCCTGGGAGAGTCTACGAGCAGTACTTC. It translates to CASTPSPGRVYEQYF.

The V call is TRBV6-1, the J call TRBJ2-7, with TRBD1 identical over 9 bases. V dropped 6 bases and J dropped 2; count of bases not matched to a gene: 5. CDR1 is MNHNS and CDR2 is SASEGT in the germline V gene. The CDR3 runs to 14 residues. CDR3 nucleotides: TGTGCCAGCAGGCCGGGACAGGGAGCCTACGAGCAGTACTTC. Translation: CASRPGQGAYEQYF.

In this sample, this clonotype is medium-sized. The chain is built from TRBV7-3 and TRBJ1-2, with D tentatively TRBD1 (6 bases). Trimming pared 5 bases from V and 2 bases from J, leaving 9 bases between. The CDR3 covers 13 residues. Per germline, CDR1 SGHTA and CDR2 FQGTGA. In nucleotides, the CDR3 is TGTGCCAGCAGCGGCACAGGGAACTATGGCTACACCTTC. This codes for CASSGTGNYGYTF.

This chain links TRBV11-2 with TRBJ2-7; D possibly corresponds to TRBD1 (6 bases). V was trimmed by 5 bases and J by 2 bases, leaving 16 bases between them. This CDR3 is built from 15 residues. Germline-derived CDR1 and CDR2 are SGHAT and FQNNGV. The CDR3 DNA sequence: TGTGCCAGCAGCCCATCCAGGGGACCTGCCTACGAGCAGTACTTC. It translates to CASSPSRGPAYEQYF.

This clonotype is labeled medium-sized (0.01 to 0.1%). V is TRBV5-1 and J is TRBJ1-5; D may be TRBD1 (5 bases). Trimming took 4 bases from V and 0 from J, leaving 17 bases between them. The CDR3 covers 17 residues. The germline V gene encodes CDR1 SGHRS and CDR2 YFSETQ. CDR3 nucleotides: TGCGCCAGCAGCCCGGGGGGGGAGGCGTATAGCAATCAGCCCCAGCATTTT. It codes for CASSPGGEAYSNQPQHF.

The genes are TRBV4-3 and TRBJ2-5; D unclear. CDR1 and CDR2 from the germline V gene are LGHNA and YSLEER. The V end lost 4 bases, the J end lost 1 base, and 13 bases lay between the germline ends. CDR3 length: 15 amino acids. CDR3: CASSLGVAPQETQYF. The CDR3 bases are TGCGCCAGCAGCCTCGGAGTGGCTCCCCAAGAGACCCAGTACTTC.

The chain recombines TRBV20-1 with TRBJ2-7; TRBD2 agrees at 9 bases. This CDR3 contains 14 residues. The V segment lost 6 bases and the J segment 0 bases; nucleotides outside the gene matches: 6. Germline V gene lookup returns CDR1 DFQATT and CDR2 SNEGSKA (reference sequence). The CDR3 protein is CSAPISGSSYEQYF. CDR3 bases: TGCAGTGCCCCGATTAGCGGGAGCTCCTACGAGCAGTACTTC.

This clonotype was observed a handful of times. The junction shows a germline mismatch at one end, possibly a read error. V usage is TRBV27 and J usage is TRBJ2-7; 7 bases are shared with TRBD1. This CDR3 is built from 13 residues. Germline lookup yields CDR1 MNHEY and CDR2 SMNVEV (reference sequence). The CDR3 protein is CASSNRGSHEQYF. The CDR3 region has the DNA TGTGCCAGCAGTAACAGGGGCTCCCACGAGCAGTACTTC.

This chain uses TRBV28 with TRBJ2-1, with TRBD2 identical over 10 bases. J gave up 4 bases and V 5 bases, and 5 bases lay outside the gene matches. Germline CDR1 reads MDHEN; CDR2 reads SYDVKM. The CDR3 runs to 15 residues. The CDR3 DNA follows: TGTGCCAGCAGTCCGCTAGCGGGAGTATACAATGAGCAGTTCTTC. Its translation is CASSPLAGVYNEQFF.

In this sample, this clonotype is medium-sized. This chain links TRBV20-1 with TRBJ1-2; 7 bases map to TRBD1. J gave up 4 bases and V 2 bases, and 4 bases lay outside the gene matches. Germline CDR1 and CDR2: DFQATT and SNEGSKA (reference sequence). The CDR3 length is 13 residues. The CDR3 loop reads CSARMGQIYGYTF. Written as DNA, the CDR3 is TGCAGTGCTAGAATGGGACAGATCTATGGCTACACCTTC.